The T cell receptor (beta chain) under discussion was sequenced for a study of T-cell reconstitution after alpha-beta-depleted transplantation in children. Study results and limitations: About two months after transplant, alpha-beta T cells reportedly came from several hundred expanded graft clones.

This clonotype was found many times. Antigen specificity is unknown. CDR1 is SGDLS and CDR2 is YYNGEE in the germline V gene. J gave up 6 bases and V 3 bases, and 5 bases lay outside the gene matches. CDR3 length equals 14 residues. Preparation of the TCRbeta library involved a method that used unique molecular identifiers. A single record per CDR3 protein comes from TCRdb applying MiXCR to the PCR reads. This sample has around 180,000 distinct CDR3 sequences; around 10% occur once, and the top ten carry roughly an eighth. Material: PBMCs, obtained before TCRalphabeta/CD19-depleted stem cell transplant. The rearrangement uses TRBV9 and TRBJ1-4; 7 positions match TRBD1. This clonotype was obtained from a boy aged 2 to 10 with acute myeloid leukemia, due to receive a stem cell transplant. The chain's CDR3 is CASSGGQQHEKLFF. The CDR3 DNA is TGTGCCAGCAGCGGGGGACAGCAACATGAAAAACTGTTTTTT.